These T cell receptor beta chains were read from a single sample in a study of cytomegalovirus exposure and HLA in healthy donors. Using immunoSEQ multiplex PCR, the repertoire was profiled, and TCRdb retains in-frame clones only, with some absent. The top ten clones hold roughly 0.095% of a sample with 150,000 to 250,000 clones, 70% to 85% of them seen once. Sequenced material: PBMCs. The receptor set was obtained from a boy younger than 10 in good health and CMV-seronegative. Both conserved end residues are part of each CDR3. The order of the fields is CDR3 protein, CDR3 DNA, CDR3 length, clone size, J gene, D gene, V gene. D genes are given only for firm matches. Rows may omit the clone size; those that give it use once, few, many or a size class.

CDR3 protein: CASSRLAGGAGGNEQFF
CDR3 DNA: TGCGCCAGCAGCCGACTAGCGGGGGGGGCCGGGGGCAATGAGCAGTTCTTC
CDR3 length: 17
clone size: -
J gene: TRBJ2-1
D gene: TRBD2
V gene: TRBV4-3

CDR3 protein: CASSFGAGAGANVLTF
CDR3 DNA: TGTGCCAGCAGCTTTGGAGCGGGGGCTGGGGCCAACGTCCTGACTTTC
CDR3 length: 16
clone size: few
J gene: TRBJ2-6
D gene: TRBD2
V gene: TRBV5-4

CDR3 protein: CASSQTDNEQFF
CDR3 DNA: TGTGCCAGCAGCCAGACAGACAATGAGCAGTTCTTC
CDR3 length: 12
clone size: -
J gene: TRBJ2-1
D gene: -
V gene: TRBV6-6

CDR3 protein: CASSSRGNTEAFF
CDR3 DNA: TGTGCCAGCAGCTCCAGGGGGAACACTGAAGCTTTCTTT
CDR3 length: 13
clone size: -
J gene: TRBJ1-1
D gene: -
V gene: TRBV11-3

CDR3 protein: CASSYPRGAGTGELFF
CDR3 DNA: TGTGCCAGCAGTTACCCCCGGGGGGCCGGGACCGGGGAGCTGTTTTTT
CDR3 length: 16
clone size: -
J gene: TRBJ2-2
D gene: -
V gene: TRBV6-5

CDR3 protein: CASSLSAGGTKETQYF
CDR3 DNA: TGTGCCAGCAGCTTGAGCGCGGGGGGGACCAAAGAGACCCAGTACTTC
CDR3 length: 16
clone size: once
J gene: TRBJ2-5
D gene: TRBD2
V gene: TRBV5-4

CDR3 protein: CAWRQASEAFF
CDR3 DNA: TGTGCCTGGAGACAGGCCTCTGAAGCTTTCTTT
CDR3 length: 11
clone size: -
J gene: TRBJ1-1
D gene: -
V gene: TRBV30

CDR3 protein: CASSLSRGTGELFF
CDR3 DNA: TGTGCCAGCAGCCTATCCCGGGGAACCGGGGAGCTGTTTTTT
CDR3 length: 14
clone size: -
J gene: TRBJ2-2
D gene: -
V gene: TRBV7-9

CDR3 protein: CSVEGDMNTEAFF
CDR3 DNA: TGCAGCGTTGAGGGAGACATGAACACTGAAGCTTTCTTT
CDR3 length: 13
clone size: few
J gene: TRBJ1-1
D gene: -
V gene: TRBV29-1

CDR3 protein: CASSLSRGAEAFF
CDR3 DNA: TGTGCCAGCAGCCTCTCCAGGGGGGCTGAAGCTTTCTTT
CDR3 length: 13
clone size: few
J gene: TRBJ1-1
D gene: TRBD1
V gene: TRBV11-1

CDR3 protein: CASSSGLAGLRLLWETQYF
CDR3 DNA: TGTGCCAGCAGCTCGGGACTAGCGGGATTACGATTACTTTGGGAGACCCAGTACTTC
CDR3 length: 19
clone size: -
J gene: TRBJ2-5
D gene: TRBD2
V gene: TRBV7-2

CDR3 protein: CASHPGQGNNQPQHF
CDR3 DNA: TGTGCCTCTCATCCGGGACAGGGGAACAATCAGCCCCAGCATTTT
CDR3 length: 15
clone size: -
J gene: TRBJ1-5
D gene: TRBD1
V gene: TRBV5-3

CDR3 protein: CASSDVGRDTEAFF
CDR3 DNA: TGTGCCAGCAGTGATGTGGGGAGGGACACTGAAGCTTTCTTT
CDR3 length: 14
clone size: -
J gene: TRBJ1-1
D gene: -
V gene: TRBV2

CDR3 protein: CASSLSGQGGSPLHF
CDR3 DNA: TGTGCCAGCAGCTTATCGGGACAGGGAGGCTCACCCCTCCACTTT
CDR3 length: 15
clone size: -
J gene: TRBJ1-6
D gene: TRBD1
V gene: TRBV7-9

CDR3 protein: CASSITRDSGSRRLWF
CDR3 DNA: TGTGCCAGTAGTATTACCCGGGACAGTGGGTCCCGTCGGTTGTGGTTT
CDR3 length: 16
clone size: -
J gene: TRBJ1-1
D gene: TRBD1
V gene: TRBV19

CDR3 protein: CASSQDLGGGQPQHF
CDR3 DNA: TGCGCCAGCAGCCAAGACCTGGGGGGGGGCCAGCCCCAGCATTTT
CDR3 length: 15
clone size: -
J gene: TRBJ1-5
D gene: -
V gene: TRBV4-3

CDR3 protein: CASSTGQPNTEAFF
CDR3 DNA: TGCGCCAGCAGCACTGGACAGCCGAACACTGAAGCTTTCTTT
CDR3 length: 14
clone size: -
J gene: TRBJ1-1
D gene: -
V gene: TRBV5-1

CDR3 protein: CASSSPLQGFQPQHF
CDR3 DNA: TGTGCCAGCAGTTCCCCCCTACAGGGTTTTCAGCCCCAGCATTTT
CDR3 length: 15
clone size: -
J gene: TRBJ1-5
D gene: -
V gene: TRBV28

CDR3 protein: CAISEGGANYYEQYF
CDR3 DNA: TGTGCCATCAGTGAAGGGGGGGCGAACTACTACGAGCAGTACTTC
CDR3 length: 15
clone size: -
J gene: TRBJ2-7
D gene: -
V gene: TRBV10-3

CDR3 protein: CASSPIEVVHGYTF
CDR3 DNA: TGTGCCAGCAGTCCCATCGAGGTCGTTCATGGCTACACCTTC
CDR3 length: 14
clone size: -
J gene: TRBJ1-2
D gene: -
V gene: TRBV6-6

CDR3 protein: CASSQAVGQGRSPLHF
CDR3 DNA: TGCGCCAGCAGCCAAGCCGTTGGGCAGGGGCGATCACCCCTCCACTTT
CDR3 length: 16
clone size: -
J gene: TRBJ1-6
D gene: -
V gene: TRBV4-1

CDR3 protein: CASSSARGNEQFF
CDR3 DNA: TGTGCCAGCAGCTCGGCTCGCGGCAATGAGCAGTTCTTC
CDR3 length: 13
clone size: -
J gene: TRBJ2-1
D gene: -
V gene: TRBV7-6

CDR3 protein: CASSPPGASLEQFF
CDR3 DNA: TGTGCCAGCTCACCACCGGGCGCTTCATTGGAGCAGTTCTTC
CDR3 length: 14
clone size: -
J gene: TRBJ2-1
D gene: -
V gene: TRBV18

CDR3 protein: CATSYSSTNEKLFF
CDR3 DNA: TGTGCCACCAGCTACAGCTCAACTAATGAAAAACTGTTTTTT
CDR3 length: 14
clone size: -
J gene: TRBJ1-4
D gene: -
V gene: TRBV15

CDR3 protein: CASSPLGLRNIQYF
CDR3 DNA: TGTGCCAGCAGCCCGTTGGGACTACGAAACATTCAGTACTTC
CDR3 length: 14
clone size: -
J gene: TRBJ2-4
D gene: TRBD2
V gene: TRBV9

CDR3 protein: CASSLLDRGNTEAFF
CDR3 DNA: TGTGCCAGCAGTTTATTAGACAGGGGGAACACTGAAGCTTTCTTT
CDR3 length: 15
clone size: -
J gene: TRBJ1-1
D gene: TRBD1
V gene: TRBV2

CDR3 protein: CAWSIQSPGTANEKLFF
CDR3 DNA: TGTGCCTGGAGTATCCAGAGTCCCGGGACAGCTAATGAAAAACTGTTTTTT
CDR3 length: 17
clone size: -
J gene: TRBJ1-4
D gene: TRBD1
V gene: TRBV30

CDR3 protein: CASSYPGGYTF
CDR3 DNA: TGTGCCAGCAGTTACCCAGGAGGCTACACCTTC
CDR3 length: 11
clone size: few
J gene: TRBJ1-2
D gene: -
V gene: TRBV6-5

CDR3 protein: CASSPRFGNYGYTF
CDR3 DNA: TGTGCCAGCAGCCCCCGTTTCGGGAACTATGGCTACACCTTC
CDR3 length: 14
clone size: -
J gene: TRBJ1-2
D gene: -
V gene: TRBV9

CDR3 protein: CASRPTGTRGNTIYF
CDR3 DNA: TGTGCCAGCAGGCCAACCGGGACACGTGGAAACACCATATATTTT
CDR3 length: 15
clone size: -
J gene: TRBJ1-3
D gene: -
V gene: TRBV27

CDR3 protein: CASSQDRGWAFF
CDR3 DNA: TGCGCCAGCAGCCAAGATAGGGGTTGGGCTTTCTTT
CDR3 length: 12
clone size: -
J gene: TRBJ1-1
D gene: -
V gene: TRBV4-3